The 10 T cell receptor beta chains given below trace back to one sample, sequenced in a study of cytomegalovirus exposure and HLA in healthy donors. Generated by immunoSEQ multiplex PCR, the TCRdb table keeps only in-frame clones and is missing some. The sample carries 260,000 or so clones, about 92% recorded once. The sequenced sample consisted of PBMCs. The receptors stem from a woman in her 30s in good health and CMV-seronegative.

The CDR3 DNA sequence: TGTGCCAGTAGTATGAGCGGGAGGAGTTACGAGCAGTACTTC. It encodes CASSMSGRSYEQYF. The chain recombines TRBV19 with TRBJ2-7, with TRBD2 matching 9 bases. This CDR3 region has 14 residues. V gave up 3 bases and J gave up 4 bases; unmatched junction bases: 4. Germline CDR1 LNHDA, CDR2 SQIVND (reference sequence).

The chain has TRBV7-2 and TRBJ2-2; D unresolved. Germline CDR1 is SGHTA and CDR2 is FQGNSA. The CDR3 length is 12 residues. Trimming removed 5 bases from V and 4 bases from J, with 5 bases in between. CDR3 nucleotide sequence: TGTGCCAGCAGCCTTACCACCGGGGAGCTGTTTTTT. This sequence encodes CASSLTTGELFF.

V usage is TRBV10-3 and J usage is TRBJ1-5; D unresolved. V gave up 2 bases and J gave up 4 bases, with 3 bases separating them. CDR3 size: 12 residues. Germline CDR1 reads ENHRY; CDR2 reads SYGVKD. CDR3 DNA sequence: TGTGCCATCAGTGAGGAAAATCAGCCCCAGCATTTT. Translating it yields CAISEENQPQHF.

CDR3 sequence reads: CASSFGREGGTDTQYF. The DNA for the CDR3 is TGTGCCAGCAGCTTCGGCCGGGAGGGGGGCACAGATACGCAGTATTTT. The gene calls are TRBV13 and TRBJ2-3; 8 bases are shared with TRBD2. J lost 1 base, V lost 3 bases, and 6 bases had no gene match. In germline, CDR1 is PRHDT, CDR2 FYEKMQ (reference sequence). This CDR3 has 16 residues.

In this sample, this clone turned up a few times. This chain connects TRBV7-9 to TRBJ1-2; possibly TRBD1 for D (5 bases). The CDR3 contains 14 residues. From germline, CDR1 is SEHNR and CDR2 FQNEAQ (reference sequence). V was shortened by 3 bases and J by 4 bases, with 12 bases between the two germline ends. The CDR3 nucleotides read TGTGCCAGCAGCTTGGATCAGGGAGGCTATGGCTACACCTTC. Translated: CASSLDQGGYGYTF.

The V and J genes are TRBV4-1 and TRBJ2-1, with D possibly TRBD2 on 5 matching bases. The CDR3 length is 13 residues. Trimming left V 4 bases short and J 12 bases short, with 16 bases between. The germline CDR1 and CDR2 sequences are MGHRA and YSYEKL. The CDR3 sequence is CASSPRGAGRQFF. In DNA form, the CDR3 reads TGCGCCAGCAGCCCCCGGGGTGCCGGGCGGCAGTTCTTC.

This clone has a single count. V usage is TRBV10-2 and J usage is TRBJ2-7; D possibly corresponds to TRBD2 (6 bases). This CDR3 is 14 amino acids long. V was pared by 3 bases and J by 0 bases, with 9 bases between. CDR1 WSHSY and CDR2 SAAADI come from the germline V gene. CDR3 amino acids: CASSERTNSYEQYF. In DNA, the CDR3 is TGCGCCAGCAGTGAACGGACTAACTCCTACGAGCAGTACTTC.

This clone was recorded once. The V gene is TRBV4-3, the J gene TRBJ2-3; D is undetermined. Germline V gene lookup returns CDR1 LGHNA and CDR2 YSLEER. CDR3 size: 15 residues. The V end was cut by 3 bases, the J end by 6 bases, with 16 bases between. The DNA for the CDR3 is TGCGCCAGCAGCCAGCGTCAAGGTGGCGCTGATACGCAGTATTTT. This encodes CASSQRQGGADTQYF.

The V call is TRBV27, the J call TRBJ2-1, with D perhaps TRBD1 (6 bases). The CDR3 consists of 16 residues. Germline V gene data show CDR1 as MNHEY and CDR2 as SMNVEV (reference sequence). The germline V and J ends were trimmed by 0 bases and 3 bases, with 12 bases remaining between them. CDR3: CASSLSLGAHYNEQFF. For the CDR3, the DNA is TGTGCCAGCAGTTTATCGCTGGGGGCCCACTACAATGAGCAGTTCTTC.

This clone was picked up a small number of times. The J gene is TRBJ2-7, the V gene TRBV27, with 9 bases fitting TRBD2. This CDR3 spans 17 amino acids. From germline, CDR1 is MNHEY and CDR2 SMNVEV (reference sequence). V lost 3 bases and J lost 4; bases outside the gene matches: 13. CDR3 amino acids: CASSFGLAGELSYEQYF. As DNA, the CDR3 is TGTGCCAGCAGTTTCGGGTTAGCGGGAGAATTAAGTTACGAGCAGTACTTC.